This TCR beta chain was found in a study of early T cells in non-severe SARS-CoV-2 infection. Study summary: The sequenced material was bulk RNA from unsorted whole blood, and its chains were unpaired. Study results and limitations: CD4 and private specificities were missed by VDJdb matching, which favored anti-spike CD8 responses.

The sample holds a few counts of this clonotype. Its target is unknown. Trimming cost V 2 bases and J 7 bases; bases outside gene matches: 3. This CDR3 comprises 14 residues. Germline CDR1 reads SGHRS; CDR2 reads YFSETQ. Separate cDNA molecules each had unique molecular identifiers attached to them. TCRdb re-called the 5' RACE reads with MiXCR, one entry per CDR3 protein. This sample carries more than 95,000 distinct CDR3 sequences, 11% of them seen once, and the ten largest clones take around 4.3%. The sample here was whole blood, taken at baseline. The chain carries TRBV5-1 and TRBJ1-4; 9 bases are a match to TRBD1. The clonotype comes from an adult who was a healthcare worker with PCR-confirmed SARS-CoV-2 infection or an uninfected control (not recorded which). For the CDR3, the DNA is TGCGCCAGCAGCTTCGGACAGGGGTTTGAAAAACTGTTTTTT. Translating it yields CASSFGQGFEKLFF.